This TCR beta chain originates from a study of T cell repertoires in cytomegalovirus infection (dated 2019 in TCRdb). Regarding the research as a whole: Peptide stimulations targeted recently identified HLA-C-restricted CMV epitopes, whose presentation resists viral immunomodulation, together with well-studied HLA-B-restricted epitopes. Because public TCR beta signatures pointed to carriage of CMV infection together with the matching HLA type, the HLA type of each donor mattered for the analysis.

The label giving this sample's treatment or condition can be read as: in vitro stimulation with specific CMV peptide epitopes to enrich CMV-specific T cells. This clonotype was observed a few times. This clone's antigen is unknown. No base qualities exist here, and no much larger clone lies one base off it. The CDR3 numbers 18 residues from cysteine through phenylalanine. Only CDR3 DNA is held: 54 bases, read in frame from base 1. V lost 0 bases and J lost 3 bases, and the count of bases not matched to a germline gene is 9. The germline V gene sets CDR1 to MGHRA and CDR2 to YSYEKL. The sequencer was an Illumina HiSeq 1500. TCRdb reworked the public reads: Q25 trimming with fastp, MiXCR clone assembly, productive beta chains retained. Here each entry gathers all rows of one CDR3 protein and keeps the most common genes and DNA. The sample profile shows approximately 390,000 distinct CDR3 sequences; about 35% of them were found once. The ten top clones hold about 13% of the sample.

Here is what the overall study found, with its caveats: In the ex vivo response, HLA-C-restricted CMV-specific TCR beta clonotypes were dominant, and in two of eight donors the single most frequent clonotype came from this HLA-C-restricted group. Cumulative frequency of public TCR beta family members discriminated carriers of CMV infection plus the relevant HLA type in this cohort and an independent 352-donor cohort.

This sequence originates from a human donor in good health (CMV status not recorded). Some clones in this sample may be carry-over from other donors' samples. The material sequenced was cultured PBMCs, taken from culture after CMV antigen stimulation. The chain uses TRBV4-1 and TRBJ2-7; 12 of the junction bases match TRBD2. The CDR3 protein sequence reads: CASSQESGLAGKDYEQYF. In nucleotides, the sequence is TGCGCCAGCAGCCAAGAGTCGGGACTAGCGGGTAAGGACTACGAGCAGTACTTC.